The clone carrying this T cell receptor (beta chain) was detected only once. The sample is drawn from a study of blood T cell repertoires in COVID-19. The table came from immunoSEQ multiplex PCR; TCRdb's copy has only in-frame clones and leaves some out. The data show more than 200,000 clones, around 86% seen once. In terms of age and location, participants ranged from roughly 18 to 95 years and lived in about 25 US areas. Before being deemed recovered, Cohort 3 donors had two negative PCRs, clearance, or symptom resolution. Germline V gene data show CDR1 as SGHNT and CDR2 as YENEEA. The CDR3 is 13 amino acids. Deletions cut 3 bases from V and 3 bases from J, with 7 bases between.

The chain carries TRBV11-3 and TRBJ2-3, with a tentative D call TRBD1 (5 bases). The source of this sequence is a woman aged 50 to 60 who had recovered from COVID-19. Sequences were obtained from PBMCs or T cells enriched from blood (not recorded which). For the CDR3, the DNA is TGTGCCAGCAGCTTGGGGCCGACAGATACGCAGTATTTT. It is translated as CASSLGPTDTQYF.